This T cell receptor beta chain was documented in a study of OX40 agonist ivuxolimab in advanced cancers. Across the whole study: Ivuxolimab, an agonistic anti-OX40 (CD134) antibody, was given to patients. Three individuals attained partial responses, comprising one hepatocellular carcinoma case and two cutaneous melanoma cases.

The sample holds one count of this clone. Data came from immunoSEQ multiplex PCR; TCRdb stores just in-frame clones and leaves some out. The table has about 22,000 clones, 80% to 85% seen once; the top ten hold roughly 32%. CDR1 is WNHNN and CDR2 is SYGVQD in the germline V gene (reference sequence). Trimming pared 2 bases from V and 0 bases from J, leaving 5 bases between. The CDR3 has 13 residues. Sequenced material: CD4+ or CD8+ T cells sorted from blood, taken in a trial of the OX40 agonist ivuxolimab. This TCR was sampled from an adult with an advanced solid tumor such as melanoma, head and neck, liver or kidney cancer. The chain recombines TRBV10-1 with TRBJ2-7; D is tentatively TRBD1 or TRBD2 (5 bases each). The CDR3 loop is CASSEGTSYEQYF. In DNA, the CDR3 is TGCGCCAGCAGTGAGGGGACCTCCTACGAGCAGTACTTC.